This passage covers 32 T cell receptor beta chains from one sample sequenced in a study of T cell changes during pregnancy in multiple sclerosis. The method was immunoSEQ multiplex PCR; TCRdb's version includes in-frame clones alone and lacks a portion of them. The profile shows around 42,000 clones, about 87% of them singletons. Sequenced material: peripheral blood, taken in the first trimester of pregnancy. These receptors originate from a female donor in good health, enrolled as a control in a pregnancy study.

This sequence joins TRBV9 and TRBJ2-3; 9 nucleotides align to TRBD2. Germline V gene lookup returns CDR1 SGDLS and CDR2 YYNGEE. With V trimmed by 4 bases and J by 2 bases, 8 bases remained unmatched. This CDR3 has 16 amino acids. CDR3 loop: CASSLKAGGTTDTQYF. In DNA form, the CDR3 reads TGTGCCAGCAGCCTAAAAGCGGGGGGAACCACAGATACGCAGTATTTT.

The sample holds one count of this clone. V and J are TRBV10-2 and TRBJ2-5, with 7 bases aligning to TRBD1. CDR3 length equals 15 residues. The trim removed 8 bases at V and 0 bases at J, leaving 9 bases unmatched. The germline gives CDR1 WSHSY, CDR2 SAAADI. CDR3 DNA sequence: TGCGCCAGCGACAGGGCTAACGGAAACCAAGAGACCCAGTACTTC. It translates to CASDRANGNQETQYF.

In this sample, this clone turned up once. The rearrangement joins TRBV7-2 to TRBJ1-4; D call uncertain. V lost 2 bases and J lost 8, with 12 bases in between. Germline V gene lookup returns CDR1 SGHTA and CDR2 FQGNSA. The CDR3 runs to 14 residues. CDR3 in amino acids: CASSLTVAGEKLFF. Written as DNA, the CDR3 is TGTGCCAGCAGCTTAACGGTGGCCGGGGAAAAACTGTTTTTT.

The chain uses TRBV28 and TRBJ2-1; 12 bases are a match to TRBD2. V was pared by 3 bases and J by 8 bases, with 8 bases of the junction left unmatched. The CDR3 sequence is 16 residues long. Germline assignment: CDR1 MDHEN and CDR2 SYDVKM. CDR3 in amino acids: CASSFWSSGRAYEQFF. In DNA, the CDR3 is TGTGCCAGCAGTTTTTGGTCTAGCGGGAGGGCATATGAGCAGTTCTTC.

The chain is built from TRBV27 and TRBJ1-2, with no clear D. Trimming removed 6 bases at V and 0 bases at J, with 17 bases between. CDR1 and CDR2 (germline): MNHEY, SMNVEV (reference sequence). The CDR3 contains 16 residues. CDR3 residues: CASRPGVASTNYGYTF. The CDR3 coding sequence is TGTGCCAGCAGGCCGGGAGTGGCTTCCACTAACTATGGCTACACCTTC.

The chain combines TRBV18 with TRBJ1-2; D not resolved. Germline CDR1 KGHSH, CDR2 LQKENI. V was clipped by 1 base and J by 2 bases, with 11 bases between them. The CDR3 extends over 15 amino acids. DNA of the CDR3: TGTGCCAGCTCACCACTAGGACCGGGGAACTATGGCTACACCTTC. Protein sequence: CASSPLGPGNYGYTF.

This chain links TRBV21-1 with TRBJ1-1; the D call in the table, TRBD1, was not verified against the DNA. TRBV21-1 constitutes a pseudogene. This CDR3 is 15 amino acids long. CDR3: CASNPGMGRGTEAFF. In nucleotides, the CDR3 is TGTGCCAGCAACCCAGGCATGGGGCGAGGTACTGAAGCTTTCTTT.

The chain has TRBV6-6 and TRBJ2-7; 9 positions agree with TRBD2. CDR3 size: 15 residues. J gave up 2 bases and V 2 bases, and 4 bases lay outside the gene matches. Per germline, CDR1 MNHNY and CDR2 SVGAGI (reference sequence). CDR3 nucleotide sequence: TGTGCCAGCAGTTACGGGCTAGCGGGGACCTACGAGCAGTACTTC. Residues: CASSYGLAGTYEQYF.

V and J are TRBV18 and TRBJ2-7, with a tentative D call TRBD1 (5 bases). This CDR3 comprises 14 residues. The germline gives CDR1 KGHSH, CDR2 LQKENI. V gave up 3 bases and J gave up 3 bases, with 12 bases separating them. DNA for the CDR3: TGTGCCAGCTCACCCAGGGATTCAAACTACGAGCAGTACTTC. It specifies CASSPRDSNYEQYF.

The chain joins TRBV19 to TRBJ2-7; D perhaps matches TRBD1 (5 bases). Germline CDR1 and CDR2: LNHDA and SQIVND (reference sequence). The CDR3 has 13 residues. V was shortened by 5 bases and J by 2 bases, with 10 bases between the two germline ends. The CDR3 DNA is TGTGCCAGTAGTCTCCAGGGCGCCTACGAGCAGTACTTC. Translation gives CASSLQGAYEQYF.

The rearrangement uses TRBV30 and TRBJ2-1; 8 bases are a match to TRBD2. CDR1 and CDR2 (germline): GTSNPN, SVGIG (reference sequence). The CDR3 has 14 amino acids. The V gene end was trimmed by 2 bases and the J gene end by 4 bases; junction bases not matched to a gene: 4. DNA of the CDR3: TGTGCCTGGAGTTCGTTAGCGGGATACAATGAGCAGTTCTTC. Translation: CAWSSLAGYNEQFF.

V usage is TRBV7-2 and J usage is TRBJ2-3; 9 nucleotides agree with TRBD2. The CDR3 has 16 amino acids. With V trimmed by 0 bases and J by 6 bases, 7 bases remained unmatched. Per germline, CDR1 SGHTA and CDR2 FQGNSA. CDR3 nucleotide sequence: TGTGCCAGCAGCTTAGCTAGCGGGGGAATGCAGGATACGCAGTATTTT. Translated: CASSLASGGMQDTQYF. The whole variable domain, filled in from reference TRBV7-2 and TRBJ2-3, reads GAGVSQSPSNKVTEKGKDVELRCDPISGHTALYWYRQSLGQGLEFLIYFQGNSAPDKSGLPSDRFSAERTGGSVSTLTIQRTQQEDSAVYLCASSLASGGMQDTQYFGPGTRLTVL.

The chain has TRBV7-3 and TRBJ1-2; 7 positions agree with TRBD1. V lost 5 bases, J lost 6 bases, and 15 bases stayed unmatched. Germline lookup yields CDR1 SGHTA and CDR2 FQGTGA. The CDR3 totals 16 residues. The CDR3 reads CASSREQTGRGNGYTF. The CDR3 region has the DNA TGTGCCAGCAGCAGGGAGCAGACAGGGCGAGGGAATGGCTACACCTTC.

The V and J genes are TRBV7-8 and TRBJ2-2; 14 nucleotides line up with TRBD2. The V and J ends lost 5 bases and 4 bases, in that order; junction bases with no gene match: 15. The CDR3 extends over 20 amino acids. Germline V lookup: CDR1 SGHVS, CDR2 FQNEAQ. The CDR3 sequence is CASSPAGRLAGGPGTGELFF. As DNA, the CDR3 is TGTGCCAGCAGCCCCGCGGGGCGACTAGCGGGGGGGCCGGGCACCGGGGAGCTGTTTTTT.

The chain joins TRBV7-9 to TRBJ2-4; no clear D gene. This CDR3 is 16 amino acids long. V shed 5 bases and J shed 5 bases, with 19 bases lying between them. Looked up from germline, CDR1 is SEHNR and CDR2 is FQNEAQ (reference sequence). The CDR3 coding sequence is TGTGCCAGCAGCCCTGATCCGAGGATGAGGCAAAACATTCAGTACTTC. Its protein is CASSPDPRMRQNIQYF.

The chain recombines TRBV7-2 with TRBJ1-2; D call uncertain. This CDR3 contains 14 residues. Germline CDR1 and CDR2: SGHTA and FQGNSA. Trimming removed 3 bases from V and 1 base from J, with 9 bases in between. Here the CDR3 DNA reads TGTGCCAGCAGCTTTCGGGATATTAACTATGGCTACACCTTC. Protein product: CASSFRDINYGYTF. Filled out from reference TRBV7-2 and TRBJ1-2, the complete variable domain reads GAGVSQSPSNKVTEKGKDVELRCDPISGHTALYWYRQSLGQGLEFLIYFQGNSAPDKSGLPSDRFSAERTGGSVSTLTIQRTQQEDSAVYLCASSFRDINYGYTFGSGTRLTVV.

J is TRBJ2-7 and V is TRBV6-1; perhaps TRBD2 as D (5 bases). Germline lookup yields CDR1 MNHNS and CDR2 SASEGT. CDR3 length equals 13 residues. The V end lost 7 bases, the J end lost 2 bases, and 12 bases lay between the germline ends. The CDR3 protein is CASTTAVTYEQYF. The DNA for the CDR3 is TGTGCCAGCACTACAGCGGTTACCTACGAGCAGTACTTC.

With regard to this clone: This likely came from a read error, as a far larger clone is one base away. V gene TRBV5-1 combines with J gene TRBJ2-5; weak D call: TRBD1 (5 bases). V lost 0 bases and J 0 bases, leaving 12 bases between the germline ends. From germline, CDR1 is SGHRS and CDR2 YFSETQ. The CDR3 runs 16 residues. The CDR3 DNA reads as TGCGCCAGCAGCTTGGCCGGCAGGGCGTACCAAGAGACCCAGTACTTC. This sequence encodes CASSLAGRAYQETQYF.

The chain uses TRBV27 and TRBJ2-2, with a tentative D call TRBD1 (6 bases). Germline values: CDR1 MNHEY, CDR2 SMNVEV (reference sequence). Trimming removed 5 bases from V and 5 bases from J, with 12 bases in between. There are 14 residues in the CDR3. CDR3 DNA: TGTGCCAGCAGTCTTACTAGGGGGACCGGGGAGCTGTTTTTT. This codes for CASSLTRGTGELFF.

CDR3 amino acids: CAWSDLASGRAMGEQFF. Here the CDR3 DNA reads TGTGCCTGGAGTGATTTGGCTAGCGGGAGGGCCATGGGTGAGCAGTTCTTC. The genes are TRBV30 and TRBJ2-1; 12 bases are a match to TRBD2. Germline CDR1 reads GTSNPN; CDR2 reads SVGIG (reference sequence). V lost 1 base, J lost 9 bases, and 13 bases stayed unmatched. The CDR3 runs to 17 residues. The variable domain in full, with the rest retrieved from reference TRBV30 and TRBJ2-1, is SQTIHQWPATLVQPVGSPLSLECTVEGTSNPNLYWYRQAAGRGLQLLFYSVGIGQISSEVPQNLSASRPQDRQFILSSKKLLLSDSGFYLCAWSDLASGRAMGEQFFGPGTRLTVL.

The chain joins TRBV6-1 to TRBJ2-5; D is unresolved. Trimming stripped 5 bases from V and 5 bases from J, with 6 bases between. This CDR3 has 11 amino acids. Per germline, CDR1 MNHNS and CDR2 SASEGT. The CDR3 reads CASSLSETQYF. The CDR3, as DNA: TGTGCCAGCAGTCTCTCGGAGACCCAGTACTTC.

The chain carries TRBV6-5 and TRBJ1-2; D gene ambiguous. The CDR3 consists of 11 residues. V lost 2 bases to trimming and J lost 6 bases, with 4 bases between them. Looked up from germline, CDR1 is MNHEY and CDR2 is SVGAGI. The CDR3 protein is CASSYNNGYTF. Written as DNA, the CDR3 is TGTGCCAGCAGTTACAACAATGGCTACACCTTC.

This chain links TRBV27 with TRBJ1-1, with a tentative D call TRBD1 (5 bases). V lost 3 bases, J lost 1 base, and 21 bases lay in between. Germline lookup yields CDR1 MNHEY and CDR2 SMNVEV (reference sequence). This CDR3 contains 18 residues. This CDR3 is CASSFWTRGRIGNTEAFF. CDR3 bases: TGTGCCAGCAGTTTTTGGACAAGGGGTCGGATAGGGAACACTGAAGCTTTCTTT.

The rearrangement joins TRBV2 to TRBJ1-2, with a tentative D call TRBD1 (6 bases). CDR1 is SNHLY and CDR2 is FYNNEI in the germline V gene. This CDR3 region has 15 residues. V was trimmed by 2 bases and J by 8 bases, leaving 18 bases between them. The CDR3 DNA follows: TGTGCCAGCAGTGAAAGAACAGGGAGTACGTGGGGCTACACCTTC. This encodes CASSERTGSTWGYTF.

This clone was seen only once. This chain links TRBV19 with TRBJ2-7, with a weak D call TRBD2 (6 bases). Germline CDR1 reads LNHDA; CDR2 reads SQIVND (reference sequence). V dropped 5 bases and J dropped 1 base, with 12 bases sitting between them. The CDR3 runs to 14 residues. CDR3 nucleotide sequence: TGTGCCAGTAGTCCCCTAGGGAGGTCCTACGAGCAGTACTTC. It specifies CASSPLGRSYEQYF.

V gene TRBV19 combines with J gene TRBJ2-2; the D is unclear. V was shortened by 3 bases and J by 1 base, with 6 bases between the two germline ends. The CDR3 sequence is 14 residues long. Germline V gene lookup returns CDR1 LNHDA and CDR2 SQIVND (reference sequence). As DNA, the CDR3 is TGTGCCAGTAGTATTACTCAGAACACCGGGGAGCTGTTTTTT. It specifies CASSITQNTGELFF. The full variable domain, its missing parts supplied by reference TRBV19 and TRBJ2-2, is DGGITQSPKYLFRKEGQNVTLSCEQNLNHDAMYWYRQDPGQGLRLIYYSQIVNDFQKGDIAEGYSVSREKKESFPLTVTSAQKNPTAFYLCASSITQNTGELFFGEGSRLTVL.

The chain couples TRBV6-4 to TRBJ2-1; D is unclear. The CDR3 sequence is 12 residues long. Deletions cut 5 bases from V and 12 bases from J, with 14 bases between. Germline lookup yields CDR1 MRHNA and CDR2 SNTAGT. The CDR3 spells CASSPGYGRQFF. The CDR3 DNA is TGTGCCAGCAGTCCAGGCTATGGTCGGCAGTTCTTC.

The chain has TRBV7-2 and TRBJ1-3; D might be TRBD1 (5 bases). Germline CDR1 SGHTA, CDR2 FQGNSA. This CDR3 comprises 17 residues. The V end lost 3 bases, the J end lost 0 bases, and 15 bases lay between the germline ends. The CDR3 DNA reads as TGTGCCAGCAGCTTGGCCGGGACTGGGAGCTCTGGAAACACCATATATTTT. Its translation: CASSLAGTGSSGNTIYF.

V usage is TRBV28 and J usage is TRBJ2-7, with 10 bases lining up with TRBD1. The CDR3 is made up of 16 amino acids. Trimming removed 1 base from V and 6 bases from J; junction bases left unmatched: 9. CDR1 and CDR2 from the germline V gene are MDHEN and SYDVKM. The CDR3 nucleotides read TGTGCCAGCAGTTTATTAGGCGGGACAGGGGAAGGCGAGCAGTACTTC. This translates into CASSLLGGTGEGEQYF.

This chain links TRBV5-8 with TRBJ2-3, with a possible D match to TRBD2 (7 bases). The CDR3 contains 19 residues. Trimming pared 2 bases from V and 2 bases from J, leaving 24 bases between. CDR1 and CDR2 (germline): SGHTS, YDEGEE. This chain's CDR3 is CASSLPPTGPGLFTDTQYF. The CDR3 coding sequence is TGTGCCAGCAGCTTACCTCCGACAGGTCCGGGACTATTCACAGATACGCAGTATTTT.

The chain links TRBV7-3 to TRBJ1-1; D might be TRBD1 (6 bases). V was clipped by 6 bases and J by 5 bases, with 10 bases between them. CDR1 is SGHTA and CDR2 is FQGTGA in the germline V gene. The CDR3 sequence is 12 residues long. The CDR3 DNA sequence: TGTGCCAGCAGTGGGCAGGGGACTGAAGCTTTCTTT. As protein: CASSGQGTEAFF.

The J gene is TRBJ1-4, the V gene TRBV30; tentative D call: TRBD1 (5 bases). The CDR3 covers 14 residues. Germline CDR1 GTSNPN, CDR2 SVGIG (reference sequence). V lost 3 bases and J 5 bases, leaving 13 bases between the germline ends. CDR3 bases: TGTGCCTGGAGAGAGCAGGGCCGCAATGAAAAACTGTTTTTT. It codes for CAWREQGRNEKLFF.